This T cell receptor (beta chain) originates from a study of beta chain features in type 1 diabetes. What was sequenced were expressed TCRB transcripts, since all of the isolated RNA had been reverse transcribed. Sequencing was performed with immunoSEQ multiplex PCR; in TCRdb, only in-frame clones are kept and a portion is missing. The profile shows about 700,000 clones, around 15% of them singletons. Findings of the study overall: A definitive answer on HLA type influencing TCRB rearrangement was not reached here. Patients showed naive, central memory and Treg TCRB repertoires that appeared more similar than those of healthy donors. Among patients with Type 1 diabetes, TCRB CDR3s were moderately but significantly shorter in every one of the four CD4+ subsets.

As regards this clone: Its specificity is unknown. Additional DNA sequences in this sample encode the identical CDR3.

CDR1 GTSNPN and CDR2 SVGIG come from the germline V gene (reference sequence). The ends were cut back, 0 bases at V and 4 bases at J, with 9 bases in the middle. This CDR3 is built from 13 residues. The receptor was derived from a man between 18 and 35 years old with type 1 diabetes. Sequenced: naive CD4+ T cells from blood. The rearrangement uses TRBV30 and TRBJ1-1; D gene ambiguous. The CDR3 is CAWSVRVSTEAFF. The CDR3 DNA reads TGTGCCTGGAGTGTACGGGTTTCCACTGAAGCTTTCTTT. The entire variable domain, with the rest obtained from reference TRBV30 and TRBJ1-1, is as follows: SQTIHQWPATLVQPVGSPLSLECTVEGTSNPNLYWYRQAAGRGLQLLFYSVGIGQISSEVPQNLSASRPQDRQFILSSKKLLLSDSGFYLCAWSVRVSTEAFFGQGTRLTVV.